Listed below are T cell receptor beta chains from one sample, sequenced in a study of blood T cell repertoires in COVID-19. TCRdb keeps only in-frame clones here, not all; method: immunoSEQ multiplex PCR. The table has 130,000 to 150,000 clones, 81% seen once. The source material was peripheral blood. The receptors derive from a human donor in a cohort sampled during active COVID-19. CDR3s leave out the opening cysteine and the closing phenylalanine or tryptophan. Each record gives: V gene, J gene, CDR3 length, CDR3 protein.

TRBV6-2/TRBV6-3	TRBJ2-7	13	ASSYSTGASYEQY
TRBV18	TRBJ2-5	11	ASSPLDQETQY
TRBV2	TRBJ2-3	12	ASPGLAGVDTQY
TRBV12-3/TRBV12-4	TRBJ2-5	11	ASSLDRGQTQY
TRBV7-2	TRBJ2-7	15	ASSPTITSGSSYEQY
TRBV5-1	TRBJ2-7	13	ASSLGLAGVNEQY
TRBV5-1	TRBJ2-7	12	ASSLHRASYEQY
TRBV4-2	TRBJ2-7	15	ASSLISPSTGLYEQY
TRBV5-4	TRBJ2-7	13	ASSLDPGGAYEQY
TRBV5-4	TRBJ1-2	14	ASSLEVGPVNYGYT
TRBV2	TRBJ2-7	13	ASRLAGSPSYEQY
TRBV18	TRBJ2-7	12	ATKTGPSSYEQY
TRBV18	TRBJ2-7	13	ASSPWATAYYEQY
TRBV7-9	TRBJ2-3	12	ASSSIESTDTQY
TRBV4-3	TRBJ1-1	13	ASSQDLTEYTEAF
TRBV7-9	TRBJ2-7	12	ASSFEGGIGEQY
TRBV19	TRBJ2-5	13	ASSIAPGAQETQY
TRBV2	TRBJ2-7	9	ASRVSYEQY
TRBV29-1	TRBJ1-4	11	SVARDRAEKLF